This T cell receptor beta chain was captured by sequencing in a study of early T cells in non-severe SARS-CoV-2 infection. V lost 0 bases and J 2 bases, leaving 11 bases between the germline ends. The CDR3 has 15 amino acids. Germline-derived CDR1 and CDR2 are LGHDT and YNNKEL (reference sequence). Researchers attached unique molecular identifiers to individual cDNA molecules. TCRdb called the 5' RACE reads again in MiXCR, with one record for every CDR3 protein. The data show tens of thousands of distinct CDR3 sequences, roughly 13% seen once. The sequence was collected from an adult who was a healthcare worker with PCR-confirmed SARS-CoV-2 infection or an uninfected control (not recorded which). The sequenced sample consisted of whole blood. The V gene is TRBV3-1, the J gene TRBJ2-7; D may be TRBD2 (5 bases). CDR3 protein: CASSQDHGVAYEQYF. The DNA of the CDR3 is TGTGCCAGCAGCCAAGATCACGGGGTTGCCTACGAGCAGTACTTC.